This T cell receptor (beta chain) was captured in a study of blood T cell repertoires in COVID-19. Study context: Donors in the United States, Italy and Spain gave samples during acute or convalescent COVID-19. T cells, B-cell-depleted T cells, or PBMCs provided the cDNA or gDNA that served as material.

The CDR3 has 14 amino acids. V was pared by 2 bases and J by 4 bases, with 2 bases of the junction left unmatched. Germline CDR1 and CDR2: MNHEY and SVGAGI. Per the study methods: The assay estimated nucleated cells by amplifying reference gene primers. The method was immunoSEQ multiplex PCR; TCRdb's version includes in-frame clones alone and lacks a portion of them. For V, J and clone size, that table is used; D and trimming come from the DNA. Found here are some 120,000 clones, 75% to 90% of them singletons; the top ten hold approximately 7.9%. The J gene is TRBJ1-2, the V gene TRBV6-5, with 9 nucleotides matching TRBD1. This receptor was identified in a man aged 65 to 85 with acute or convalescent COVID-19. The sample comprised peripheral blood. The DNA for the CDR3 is TGTGCCAGCAGTTACGGGACAGGGATCTATGGCTACACCTTC. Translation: CASSYGTGIYGYTF.